The 17 T cell receptor beta chains below come from one sample, sequenced in a study of CXCR4 blockade with PD-1 therapy in pancreatic cancer. The data were produced by immunoSEQ multiplex PCR, yet TCRdb's version contains in-frame clones alone and is incomplete. The sample lists approximately 5,200 clones, around 50% seen once, with over 8% in the top ten. Sequencing was done on a sample of tumor tissue. These receptors came from a human donor with pancreatic ductal adenocarcinoma.

This clone came up a few times. The chain employs TRBV11-3 and TRBJ2-1, with D unclear. The CDR3 contains 15 residues. CDR1 and CDR2 (germline): SGHNT, YENEEA. Between the trimmed V and J ends, which lost 5 bases and 0 bases, there was a span of 11 bases. CDR3: CASSRNARSYNEQFF. For the CDR3, the DNA is TGTGCCAGCAGCAGGAATGCCCGCTCCTACAATGAGCAGTTCTTC.

The chain employs TRBV19 and TRBJ2-1, with D perhaps TRBD2 (7 bases). The ends were cut back, 9 bases at V and 7 bases at J, with 16 bases in the middle. Germline assignment: CDR1 LNHDA and CDR2 SQIVND (reference sequence). The CDR3 extends over 13 amino acids. The CDR3 DNA reads as TGTGCCAGCAAGGGGGGGAGAGGAAATGAGCAGTTCTTC. Translated, it gives CASKGGRGNEQFF.

This clone has only a few counts. The gene calls are TRBV19 and TRBJ1-2, with D perhaps TRBD1 (6 bases). V shed 3 bases and J shed 2 bases, with 13 bases lying between them. The CDR3 length is 15 residues. Germline CDR1 LNHDA, CDR2 SQIVND (reference sequence). This CDR3 is CASSIPGTPNYGYTF. In DNA, the CDR3 is TGTGCCAGTAGTATCCCCGGGACACCGAACTATGGCTACACCTTC.

The V gene is TRBV28, the J gene TRBJ2-1; D is unclear. Germline V gene lookup returns CDR1 MDHEN and CDR2 SYDVKM. The CDR3 spans 13 residues. Trimming removed 3 bases at V and 3 bases at J, with 6 bases between. CDR3 DNA sequence: TGTGCCAGCAGTTTCGGATTCTACAATGAGCAGTTCTTC. Encoded protein: CASSFGFYNEQFF.

The J gene is TRBJ2-1, the V gene TRBV6-8; 13 bases match TRBD2. CDR3 length: 15 residues. J lost 8 bases, V lost 5 bases, and 6 bases had no gene match. CDR1 MNHGY and CDR2 SAAAGT come from the germline V gene. DNA of the CDR3: TGTGCCAGCAGTGACCGGACTAGCGGGAGACATGAGCAGTTCTTC. This codes for CASSDRTSGRHEQFF.

The chain recombines TRBV15 with TRBJ2-3, with a tentative D call TRBD1 (5 bases). The CDR3 has 14 residues. The V gene lost 1 base and the J gene lost 1 base, with 6 bases spanning the gap. The germline V gene has CDR1 LNHNV and CDR2 YYDKDF (reference sequence). Here the CDR3 reads CATSRGGRTDTQYF. The CDR3 DNA reads as TGTGCCACCAGCAGAGGGGGCCGCACAGATACGCAGTATTTT. Filled out from reference TRBV15 and TRBJ2-3, the complete variable domain reads DAMVIQNPRYQVTQFGKPVTLSCSQTLNHNVMYWYQQKSSQAPKLLFHYYDKDFNNEADTPDNFQSRRPNTSFCFLDIRSPGLGDTAMYLCATSRGGRTDTQYFGPGTRLTVL.

The V call is TRBV28, the J call TRBJ1-5, with D perhaps TRBD1 (5 bases). Germline CDR1 reads MDHEN; CDR2 reads SYDVKM. CDR3 length: 15 amino acids. V was trimmed by 5 bases and J by 1 base, leaving 12 bases between them. CDR3 bases: TGTGCCAGCAGTGCGTTGGGACTCAGCAATCAGCCCCAGCATTTT. Amino acid sequence: CASSALGLSNQPQHF.

J is TRBJ1-2 and V is TRBV4-1; possibly TRBD1 for D (6 bases). The CDR3 length is 13 residues. Trimming removed 4 bases at V and 8 bases at J, with 14 bases between. Germline CDR1 is MGHRA and CDR2 is YSYEKL. CDR3 nucleotides: TGCGCCAGCAGCCGGGACACCTTGGTAGGCTACACCTTC. Translating it yields CASSRDTLVGYTF.

DNA for the CDR3: TGTGCCAGTAGTACTTACAGTGGGGTTGGAAATCAGCCCCAGCATTTT. Translating gives CASSTYSGVGNQPQHF. J is TRBJ1-5 and V is TRBV19; D is unresolved. This CDR3 is 16 amino acids long. V lost 4 bases, J lost 4 bases, and 17 bases lay in between. Germline V gene data show CDR1 as LNHDA and CDR2 as SQIVND (reference sequence).

Only a few counts were recorded for this clone. V usage is TRBV9 and J usage is TRBJ2-1, with D perhaps being TRBD1 or TRBD2 (6 bases each). Germline CDR1 and CDR2: SGDLS and YYNGEE. The V and J ends lost 6 bases and 0 bases respectively, with 13 bases between them. This CDR3 region has 15 residues. CDR3 DNA: TGTGCCAGCACCGGGGGCGGCTACTCCTACAATGAGCAGTTCTTC. Protein: CASTGGGYSYNEQFF.

This clone was seen a few times. The V call is TRBV30, the J call TRBJ2-7; TRBD2 matches at 7 bases. This CDR3 has 14 amino acids. J lost 2 bases, V lost 2 bases, and 6 bases had no gene match. The germline gives CDR1 GTSNPN, CDR2 SVGIG (reference sequence). CDR3 in amino acids: CAWSRPGTTYEQYF. CDR3 in DNA: TGTGCCTGGAGTCGTCCCGGGACTACCTACGAGCAGTACTTC.

A few counts support this clone. The chain couples TRBV9 to TRBJ2-5; no reliable D call. The CDR3 runs 14 residues. Germline CDR1 and CDR2: SGDLS and YYNGEE. V gave up 0 bases and J gave up 7 bases, with 13 bases separating them. DNA for the CDR3: TGTGCCAGCAGCGTAGGGGCTACCGAGAGGACCCAGTACTTC. Translation: CASSVGATERTQYF. Full variable domain (remainder filled in from reference TRBV9 and TRBJ2-5): DSGVTQTPKHLITATGQRVTLRCSPRSGDLSVYWYQQSLDQGLQFLIQYYNGEERAKGNILERFSAQQFPDLHSELNLSSLELGDSALYFCASSVGATERTQYFGPGTRLLVL.

In the case of this clone: An end of the junction differs from the germline gene, which may be a read error. The chain has TRBV6-8 and TRBJ2-7, with D tentatively TRBD2 (6 bases). Germline CDR1 is MNHGY and CDR2 is SAAAGT. The CDR3 runs 13 residues. The CDR3 sequence is CAISLEGWDEQYF. CDR3 bases: TGTGCCATCAGTTTGGAGGGGTGGGACGAGCAGTACTTC.

In DNA, the CDR3 is TGTGCCAGCTCACCACTTCCCAGCGGGAGGGCCCACGAGCAGTACTTC. Its translation: CASSPLPSGRAHEQYF. This chain uses TRBV18 with TRBJ2-7, with 10 nucleotides matching TRBD2. Germline values: CDR1 KGHSH, CDR2 LQKENI. The CDR3 runs 16 residues. Trimming cost V 1 base and J 5 bases; bases outside gene matches: 8.

The genes are TRBV18 and TRBJ2-1; TRBD2 aligns across 12 bases. V gave up 4 bases and J gave up 10 bases; unmatched junction bases: 17. The CDR3 covers 18 residues. Germline V lookup: CDR1 KGHSH, CDR2 LQKENI. CDR3 in DNA: TGTGCCAGCTCACTAGCCCCGGGACTAGCGGGCTTTGAGGGGGAGCAGTTCTTC. Translated: CASSLAPGLAGFEGEQFF. Full variable domain (rest looked up from reference TRBV18 and TRBJ2-1): NAGVMQNPRHLVRRRGQEARLRCSPMKGHSHVYWYRQLPEEGLKFMVYLQKENIIDESGMPKERFSAEFPKEGPSILRIQQVVRGDSAAYFCASSLAPGLAGFEGEQFFGPGTRLTVL.

Written as DNA, the CDR3 is TGCAGCGCACGGGACAGGGGGCCGCACAATGAGCAGTTCTTC. Amino acid sequence: CSARDRGPHNEQFF. This chain joins TRBV29-1 and TRBJ2-1, with 12 bases matching TRBD1. In germline, CDR1 is SQVTM, CDR2 ANQGSEA. This CDR3 is built from 14 residues. The V and J ends lost 7 bases and 5 bases, in that order; junction bases with no gene match: 6.

The rearrangement joins TRBV6-8 to TRBJ1-1, with 12 bases that match TRBD1. V dropped 5 bases and J dropped 4; count of bases not matched to a gene: 5. The CDR3 runs to 15 residues. Germline V CDR1 and CDR2: MNHGY, SAAAGT. CDR3 region: CASSAGTGGVTEAFF. In DNA form, the CDR3 reads TGTGCCAGCAGTGCCGGGACAGGGGGCGTCACTGAAGCTTTCTTT.